Shown below are 17 T cell receptor beta chains from a single sample sequenced in a study of T cells in Graves' hyperthyroidism and ophthalmopathy. Template material for amplifying TCR beta CDR3 regions consisted of RNA transcripts. First-round RT-PCR targeting the TCR CDR3 was performed with the HTBI primer set. TCRdb fed the multiplex PCR reads into MiXCR, producing one record per CDR3 protein. In the table there are more than 500,000 distinct CDR3 sequences, around 42% of which are singletons. Sequenced sample: peripheral blood or thyroid tissue (not recorded which). The receptors come from an adult woman with Graves' disease, either hyperthyroidism or ophthalmopathy (not recorded which).

The chain is built from TRBV12-3 or TRBV12-4 and TRBJ1-5; D is ambiguous. V was pared by 2 bases and J by 11 bases, with 13 bases between. The CDR3 has 13 amino acids. The CDR3 DNA is TGTGCCAGCAGTTTATCAGTAGGCGAGACCCAGCATTTT. Encoded protein: CASSLSVGETQHF.

This clonotype occurred many times. V is TRBV7-8 and J is TRBJ2-7; D uncertain. Germline loops: CDR1 SGHVS, CDR2 FQNEAQ. Trimming stripped 5 bases from V and 3 bases from J, with 8 bases between. The CDR3 loop spans 12 amino acids. CDR3 nucleotide sequence: TGTGCCAGCAGCCCGCATAGCTACGAGCAGTACTTC. Translating gives CASSPHSYEQYF. The full variable domain, with the rest looked up from reference TRBV7-8 and TRBJ2-7, is GAGVSQSPRYKVAKRGQDVALRCDPISGHVSLFWYQQALGQGPEFLTYFQNEAQLDKSGLPSDRFFAERPEGSVSTLKIQRTQQEDSAVYLCASSPHSYEQYFGPGTRLTVT.

This clonotype has just a few counts. The chain combines TRBV10-3 with TRBJ1-2; no definite D call. The CDR3 extends over 12 amino acids. Germline loops: CDR1 ENHRY, CDR2 SYGVKD. V lost 6 bases, J lost 4 bases, and 9 bases lay in between. The CDR3 nucleotides are TGTGCCATCAGCACGGATCTCTATGGCTACACCTTC. Translation: CAISTDLYGYTF.

This clonotype was detected only a few times. The rearrangement links TRBV15 to TRBJ2-7; TRBD1 might be the D (6 bases). CDR3 length equals 14 residues. From germline, CDR1 is LNHNV and CDR2 YYDKDF (reference sequence). V lost 2 bases, J lost 2 bases, and 10 bases lay in between. CDR3 in DNA: TGTGCCACCAGCAGAAACAGACAGGCCTACGAGCAGTACTTC. Translated, it gives CATSRNRQAYEQYF.

CDR3 DNA sequence: TGTGCCAGCAGCACAGGTTTGTGGAATTCACCCCTCCACTTT. Residues: CASSTGLWNSPLHF. J is TRBJ1-6 and V is TRBV9, with D maybe TRBD1 (5 bases). The germline CDR1 and CDR2 sequences are SGDLS and YYNGEE. Trimming stripped 4 bases from V and 7 bases from J, with 12 bases between. The CDR3 runs to 14 residues.

V gene TRBV28 combines with J gene TRBJ1-5; D not certain. Trimming pared 7 bases from V and 8 bases from J, leaving 18 bases between. The CDR3 runs 14 residues. Germline V lookup: CDR1 MDHEN, CDR2 SYDVKM. CDR3 nucleotides: TGTGCCAGCATGCAACCAAATCGGGGTAAGCCCCAGCATTTT. As protein: CASMQPNRGKPQHF. Based on the CDR3 plus reference TRBV28 and TRBJ1-5, the full variable domain is DVKVTQSSRYLVKRTGEKVFLECVQDMDHENMFWYRQDPGLGLRLIYFSYDVKMKEKGDIPEGYSVSREKKERFSLILESASTNQTSMYLCASMQPNRGKPQHFGDGTRLSIL.

This clonotype occurred many times. The V gene is TRBV20-1, the J gene TRBJ2-7, with 7 positions matching TRBD2. CDR1 DFQATT and CDR2 SNEGSKA come from the germline V gene (reference sequence). The CDR3 is 13 residues long. V shed 7 bases, J shed 1 base, and the junction held 7 bases outside the gene matches. CDR3 in amino acids: CSVDGTTSYEQYF. The CDR3 coding sequence is TGCAGTGTCGACGGGACTACTTCCTACGAGCAGTACTTC.

In its sample, this clonotype was seen many times. The chain couples TRBV2 to TRBJ1-5; TRBD1 agrees at 8 bases. V lost 5 bases and J lost 0; bases outside the gene matches: 6. Germline V lookup: CDR1 SNHLY, CDR2 FYNNEI. The length of the CDR3 is 16 residues. Here the CDR3 reads CASSLDRGYSNQPQHF. The DNA of the CDR3 is TGTGCCAGCAGTTTAGACAGGGGATATAGCAATCAGCCCCAGCATTTT.

The chain links TRBV7-2 to TRBJ2-5, with D hard to call. CDR1 and CDR2 (germline): SGHTA, FQGNSA. V was clipped by 5 bases and J by 6 bases, with 16 bases between them. The CDR3 runs to 14 residues. CDR3 loop: CASSLSHSVKTQYF. The CDR3 bases are TGTGCCAGCAGCCTCAGCCACTCGGTCAAGACCCAGTACTTC.

V gene TRBV7-2 combines with J gene TRBJ1-3, with a tentative D call TRBD1 (5 bases). Germline V gene data show CDR1 as SGHTA and CDR2 as FQGNSA. This CDR3 has 14 residues. Trimming removed 5 bases from V and 0 bases from J, with 8 bases in between. In DNA, the CDR3 is TGTGCCAGCAGCCGGGACTACTCTGGAAACACCATATATTTT. Protein product: CASSRDYSGNTIYF.

The V and J genes are TRBV29-1 and TRBJ2-7; D remains unclear. Per germline, CDR1 SQVTM and CDR2 ANQGSEA. The CDR3 runs 11 residues. Trimming stripped 2 bases from V and 9 bases from J, with 11 bases between. CDR3 nucleotides: TGCAGCGTTGAAAATTCAAGTGGGCAGTACTTC. It encodes CSVENSSGQYF.

This clonotype was detected ten times or more. This chain uses TRBV20-1 with TRBJ2-2; 8 positions match TRBD1. The CDR3 sequence is 14 residues long. Germline assignment: CDR1 DFQATT and CDR2 SNEGSKA (reference sequence). J was trimmed by 2 bases and V by 4 bases; bases with no gene match: 3. DNA of the CDR3: TGCAGTGCTACGACAGGGGTCAACACCGGGGAGCTGTTTTTT. This codes for CSATTGVNTGELFF.

This clonotype was observed a handful of times. The chain joins TRBV2 to TRBJ1-2; TRBD1 is a possible D gene (5 bases). Trimming stripped 4 bases from V and 5 bases from J, with 8 bases between. Germline CDR1 and CDR2: SNHLY and FYNNEI. CDR3 length: 12 residues. The DNA of the CDR3 is TGTGCCAGCAGTGCGGGACGTTATGGCTACACCTTC. It codes for CASSAGRYGYTF.

The V and J genes are TRBV7-9 and TRBJ1-3; D call uncertain. This CDR3 spans 17 amino acids. V lost 5 bases, J lost 8 bases, and 25 bases lay in between. CDR1 SEHNR and CDR2 FQNEAQ come from the germline V gene (reference sequence). The CDR3 DNA sequence: TGTGCCAGCAGCCGGTGGTCAGCAACAACCAACCAGGACACCATATATTTT. This sequence encodes CASSRWSATTNQDTIYF.

The rearrangement joins TRBV19 to TRBJ1-1; possibly TRBD1 for D (5 bases). The germline gives CDR1 LNHDA, CDR2 SQIVND (reference sequence). The CDR3 covers 16 residues. The ends were cut back, 5 bases at V and 0 bases at J, with 16 bases in the middle. The CDR3 DNA sequence: TGTGCCAGTAGTCCCGAACAGGCGGGGATGAACACTGAAGCTTTCTTT. Protein sequence: CASSPEQAGMNTEAFF.

In this sample, this clonotype turned up many times. The rearrangement joins TRBV5-1 to TRBJ2-7; D not resolved. V was clipped by 0 bases and J by 7 bases, with 14 bases between them. Germline V gene lookup returns CDR1 SGHRS and CDR2 YFSETQ. The CDR3 has 14 amino acids. CDR3 residues: CASSLDGRRWEQYF. The DNA for the CDR3 is TGCGCCAGCAGCTTGGACGGCAGGCGATGGGAGCAGTACTTC.

In this sample, this clonotype turned up many times. The chain links TRBV7-9 to TRBJ2-7; D not certain. V lost 0 bases and J lost 0, with 9 bases in between. There are 15 residues in the CDR3. Germline-derived CDR1 and CDR2 are SEHNR and FQNEAQ (reference sequence). The CDR3 reads CASSLALGSSYEQYF. DNA for the CDR3: TGTGCCAGCAGCTTAGCGCTAGGCAGCTCCTACGAGCAGTACTTC.